This paragraph reports one TCR beta chain. As yet, its antigen is unknown. The repertoire was sequenced with immunoSEQ multiplex PCR; TCRdb's copy has only in-frame clones and lacks some. The sample comprises about 150,000 clones, roughly nine tenths of which are singletons, and under 20% rests with the top ten. This record belongs to a study of T cell responses to AZD1222 COVID-19 vaccine. CDR1 and CDR2 (germline): SGHRS, YFSETQ. This CDR3 is built from 16 residues. The V and J ends lost 0 bases and 0 bases respectively, with 7 bases between them. Regarding the study as a whole: Reportedly, close to half of spike-specific TCRs are directed against unmutated variant regions. It was only after the peak T cell response that any repertoires were sampled. The study found Spike-specific TCR breadth and depth rose after two AZD1222 doses.

The sequence derives from an adult in good health. The chain joins TRBV5-1 to TRBJ1-6, with D perhaps TRBD1 (5 bases). The source material was peripheral blood, sampled on day 0 of AZD1222 vaccination. The CDR3 region has the DNA TGCGCCAGCAGCTTGGGGGGGAGCTCCTATAATTCACCCCTCCACTTT. Protein sequence: CASSLGGSSYNSPLHF.